This T cell receptor beta chain appears in the sequencing data of a study of T cell responses to AZD1222 COVID-19 vaccine. Study information: Recipients boosted at about 4 weeks or about 12 weeks are pooled. General study findings and limits: At study baseline, merely roughly 6 AZD1222 recipients were seropositive. A rise in Spike-specific TCR breadth and depth followed two AZD1222 doses. In all cases, repertoires were sampled only after the peak T cell response.

Concerning this clone: What it binds is unknown.

TCRdb's copy holds only in-frame clones and misses some; the assay was immunoSEQ multiplex PCR. The data contain roughly 130,000 clones, approximately 83% of them singletons. CDR3 length: 16 amino acids. The V end lost 0 bases, the J end lost 0 bases, and 10 bases lay between the germline ends. Looked up from germline, CDR1 is SGHDT and CDR2 is YYEEEE. V is TRBV5-6 and J is TRBJ1-3, with D possibly being TRBD1 (5 bases). Sequenced here: peripheral blood, sampled on day 0 of AZD1222 vaccination. The sequence was obtained from an adult in good health. The CDR3 protein is CASSLVGEGSGNTIYF. Written as DNA, the CDR3 is TGTGCCAGCAGCTTGGTGGGGGAAGGCTCTGGAAACACCATATATTTT.